This T cell receptor beta chain was recovered during a study of blood T cell repertoires in COVID-19 (dated by TCRdb to the early 2020s). Looking at the study overall: Samples covering the acute and convalescent phases of COVID-19 were provided by collaborators in the United States, Italy and Spain. The repertoires were made available in a free public database intended to serve as a resource for research on the immune response to SARS-CoV-2. The prospective study material was composed of cDNA or gDNA derived from T cells, B-cell-depleted T cells, or PBMCs. Samples came from the ongoing ImmuneRACE study (first 160 participants) plus 1,254 subjects from 6 global collaborators. The dataset comprised deeply sampled blood TCRbeta repertoires from subjects exposed to, actively infected with, or recovered from COVID-19. Where available, HLA class I and class II types were taken from metadata supplied by the sample provider and were not determined by assay-based typing. The sample metadata nearly always contained a de-identified subject ID, COVID-19 status, age in years and sex.

Summary of the overall study and its limitations: Clinical and demographic metadata were provided uncurated, with the amount varying by source and participant.

In the prospective study, participants were about 18 to 95 years old, resided in about two dozen geographic areas of the United States, and were enrolled through a virtual design. In the prospective study, cohorts were assigned on the basis of participant-reported clinical history obtained from a screening survey and a study questionnaire. For ImmuneRACE Cohort 3, a participant was defined as recovered based on two consecutive negative NP/OP PCR tests, clearance by a healthcare professional, or resolution of symptoms. In the prospective study, whole blood, serum and a nasopharyngeal or oropharyngeal swab were collected from each participant by mobile phlebotomists. Participants in the prospective study had the option to provide additional blood draws and questionnaires over a roughly 2-month period. Prospective study blood samples were shipped either frozen or at room temperature before DNA extraction.

On this clone itself: Its antigen is currently not known. No much larger clone is present one base from it, and per-base qualities are unavailable.

TCRbeta CDR3 regions were amplified from genomic DNA by means of the immunoSEQ Assay, a bias-controlled multiplex PCR. From the authors' description of their analysis: Within the assay, amplification of reference gene primers was used to estimate how many nucleated cells each sample contained. To quantify the absolute abundance of each unique TCRbeta CDR3 rearrangement, sequence reads were collapsed and filtered. For each sample, productive Simpson clonality was calculated by taking the square root of Simpson's diversity index across productive rearrangements. TCRdb provides this immuneACCESS table in a form limited to in-frame rearrangements. Some clones are lacking; in checked studies, under half of them reflect an unresolved V gene, and why the rest are absent is not known. V and J calls and clone size are copied from that table; D and trimming were computed from the DNA. The sample records 170,000 or so clones, approximately 89% of which are singletons. 6.2% of the sample rests with the top ten.

Sequences SNHLY (CDR1) and FYNNEI (CDR2) are obtained from the germline V gene. From its cysteine to its phenylalanine, the CDR3 spans 13 amino acids. Solely the CDR3 DNA is kept, with 39 bases framed from the first base. Trimming accounts for 6 bases at V and 4 bases at J, while the number of junction bases matched to no gene is 5. The clonotype was recovered from a man between 35 and 55 years old who had recovered from COVID-19. The rearranged segments are TRBV2 and TRBJ2-5, with 7 junctional bases fitting TRBD1. Sequenced: PBMCs or T cells enriched from blood (not recorded which). The nucleotide sequence is TGTGCCAGCAGACGAAACAGGGGAGAGACCCAGTACTTC. It translates to CASRRNRGETQYF.